The sequence of this T cell receptor beta chain was determined in a study of response to subunit inactivated influenza vaccine. Study findings and constraints: The study's authors posited that every seasonal influenza vaccination enlists few new T cells.

Trimming cost V 1 base and J 3 bases, with 16 bases left between them. Per the germline V gene, CDR1 is MGHDK and CDR2 is SYGVNS. There are 16 residues in the CDR3. MiXCR was run by TCRdb on the RT-PCR reads, yielding one entry per CDR3 protein. Among around 490,000 distinct CDR3 sequences listed, about 8% were seen once. With regard to this clonotype: Its antigen is undetermined.

The chain uses TRBV25-1 and TRBJ2-7, with D perhaps matching TRBD2 (5 bases). This TCR derives from a man aged 50 to 69 who received an inactivated influenza vaccine. This specimen consisted of PBMCs from blood, obtained about 24 months after vaccination. CDR3 DNA sequence: TGTGCCAGCAGTGAATTCCACCTTGGAGGAAACTACGAGCAGTACTTC. Its translation is CASSEFHLGGNYEQYF.